This passage covers 27 T cell receptor beta chains from one sample sequenced in a study of blood T cells in healthy people across ages. For the second PCR, which ran for roughly 6 to 12 cycles, a sample-barcoded 5' primer and a J-beta primer mix were used. TCRdb redid the calling of the 5' RACE reads with MiXCR, one entry per CDR3 protein. Of about 1.1 million distinct CDR3 sequences in the sample, 35% to 40% were seen once. Sequencing was done on a sample of blood. Receptors were obtained from a man between 18 and 29 years old in good health.

Details on this clonotype: One end of the junction does not line up with germline, which may come from a read error. The chain couples TRBV25-1 to TRBJ1-6; D unclear. The V gene's germline CDR1 is MGHDK and CDR2 SYGVNS. This CDR3 contains 12 residues. CDR3 DNA: TGTGCCAGCAAGACTCCAAATTCAGCCCTCCACTTT. This translates into CASKTPNSALHF.

This clonotype appeared a few times. This rearrangement joins TRBV9 to TRBJ2-5; 7 nucleotides match TRBD1. The germline CDR1 and CDR2 sequences are SGDLS and YYNGEE. V was pared by 3 bases and J by 4 bases, with 3 bases of the junction left unmatched. This CDR3 is built from 13 residues. This CDR3 reads CASSATGRETQYF. CDR3 in DNA: TGTGCCAGCAGCGCGACAGGGCGAGAGACCCAGTACTTC. Based on the CDR3 plus reference TRBV9 and TRBJ2-5, the full variable domain is DSGVTQTPKHLITATGQRVTLRCSPRSGDLSVYWYQQSLDQGLQFLIQYYNGEERAKGNILERFSAQQFPDLHSELNLSSLELGDSALYFCASSATGRETQYFGPGTRLLVL.

This clonotype appeared a few times. The CDR3 coding sequence is TGTGCCAGCAGTTCCGCCGAGGCGACCCAGTACTTC. It specifies CASSSAEATQYF. The V call is TRBV12-3 or TRBV12-4, the J call TRBJ2-5, with D unclear. The length of the CDR3 is 12 residues. The V and J ends lost 4 bases and 7 bases respectively, with 10 bases between them.

The sample holds a few counts of this clonotype. V usage is TRBV12-3 or TRBV12-4 and J usage is TRBJ2-3, with 7 nucleotides matching TRBD2. V gave up 6 bases and J gave up 4 bases; unmatched junction bases: 13. This CDR3 contains 16 residues. DNA for the CDR3: TGTGCCAGCAGCCGCGTTTCCTGGGGGGGGGCAGATACGCAGTATTTT. Protein: CASSRVSWGGADTQYF.

This sequence joins TRBV27 and TRBJ2-3; 8 positions match TRBD2. Per the germline V gene, CDR1 is MNHEY and CDR2 is SMNVEV (reference sequence). V shed 6 bases, J shed 2 bases, and the junction held 13 bases outside the gene matches. The CDR3 is 17 amino acids. The CDR3 sequence: CASRRRPSGFNTDTQYF. CDR3 DNA sequence: TGTGCCAGCAGACGACGGCCTAGCGGGTTTAACACAGATACGCAGTATTTT.

This clonotype was recorded a few times. The CDR3 reads CAISERQTQETQYF. The CDR3 DNA follows: TGTGCCATCAGTGAAAGACAGACACAAGAGACCCAGTACTTC. The chain couples TRBV10-3 to TRBJ2-5; maybe TRBD1 (5 bases). This CDR3 region has 14 residues. The V gene's germline CDR1 is ENHRY and CDR2 SYGVKD. V was shortened by 3 bases and J by 2 bases, with 10 bases between the two germline ends.

The chain is built from TRBV5-1 and TRBJ2-3; D may match TRBD1 or TRBD2 (5 bases each). The CDR3 loop spans 14 amino acids. The V gene's germline CDR1 is SGHRS and CDR2 YFSETQ. Trimming took 0 bases from V and 2 from J, leaving 7 bases between them. The DNA of the CDR3 is TGCGCCAGCAGCTTGGAAGGGACCACAGATACGCAGTATTTT. Translated: CASSLEGTTDTQYF.

This clonotype was observed a few times. This chain connects TRBV5-1 to TRBJ2-3; D perhaps matches TRBD2 (6 bases). V lost 0 bases and J lost 2, with 7 bases in between. Germline CDR1 reads SGHRS; CDR2 reads YFSETQ. The CDR3 runs 14 residues. The CDR3 DNA is TGCGCCAGCAGCTTGGGGACTATCACAGATACGCAGTATTTT. The encoded protein is CASSLGTITDTQYF.

The gene calls are TRBV18 and TRBJ2-2; D call uncertain. Germline V CDR1 and CDR2: KGHSH, LQKENI. The V end lost 3 bases, the J end lost 1 base, and 9 bases lay between the germline ends. The CDR3 totals 15 residues. The CDR3 loop is CASSPVNRNTGELFF. As DNA, the CDR3 is TGTGCCAGCTCACCGGTAAACAGGAACACCGGGGAGCTGTTTTTT.

J is TRBJ1-5 and V is TRBV24-1; the match to TRBD1 covers 7 bases. Germline CDR1 and CDR2: KGHDR and SFDVKD. The CDR3 consists of 14 residues. V gave up 3 bases and J gave up 2 bases; unmatched junction bases: 0. For the CDR3, the DNA is TGTGCCACCAGTGATGGACAGGGCAATCAGCCCCAGCATTTT. Translation: CATSDGQGNQPQHF.

With respect to this clonotype: Sequence at one end of the junction differs from germline and may be a read error. This CDR3 is CVSTASSRDEQFF. The CDR3 DNA follows: TGTGTCAGCACCGCCTCGTCCAGGGATGAGCAGTTCTTC. The V and J genes are TRBV6-2 or TRBV6-3 and TRBJ2-1, with D possibly being TRBD1 (5 bases). The V gene's germline CDR1 is MNHEY and CDR2 SVGEGT. There are 13 residues in the CDR3.

This clonotype was recorded a few times. V gene TRBV10-3 combines with J gene TRBJ1-2; 7 bases are a match to TRBD1. CDR1 and CDR2 from the germline V gene are ENHRY and SYGVKD. This CDR3 contains 14 residues. Unmatched junction bases numbered 8, after V lost 3 bases and J lost 7 bases. In DNA, the CDR3 is TGTGCCATCAGTGATGCCGGGACAGTTGGTGGCTACACCTTC. Translated: CAISDAGTVGGYTF.

Only one count was recorded for this clonotype. The chain is built from TRBV4-2 and TRBJ1-1, with 12 nucleotides matching TRBD1. The CDR3 has 16 residues. After removal of 5 bases from V and 1 base from J, the junction contained 5 bases not matched to a gene. Germline CDR1 and CDR2: LGHNA and YNFKEQ. CDR3: CASSSGTGGKNTEAFF. CDR3 nucleotide sequence: TGTGCCAGCAGCTCCGGGACAGGGGGCAAGAACACTGAAGCTTTCTTT.

The table lists this clonotype with a few counts. The chain uses TRBV7-9 and TRBJ2-7; 8 nucleotides align to TRBD1. The CDR3 covers 15 residues. Germline V gives CDR1 SEHNR, CDR2 FQNEAQ (reference sequence). J lost 4 bases, V lost 5 bases, and 10 bases had no gene match. CDR3 sequence (DNA): TGTGCCAGCAGCCCGACAGGGGAATTGAAGTACGAGCAGTACTTC. It is translated as CASSPTGELKYEQYF.

The V call is TRBV24-1, the J call TRBJ2-7; weak D call: TRBD2 (6 bases). CDR3 size: 13 residues. Germline V CDR1 and CDR2: KGHDR, SFDVKD. The V end was cut by 5 bases, the J end by 7 bases, with 14 bases between. DNA of the CDR3: TGTGCCACCAGTGGGATAGGAGGGAATGAGCAGTACTTC. Translation gives CATSGIGGNEQYF.

The count of this clonotype is one. J is TRBJ1-1 and V is TRBV10-2, with D maybe TRBD1 (5 bases). Trimming took 4 bases from V and 4 from J, leaving 16 bases between them. Germline V lookup: CDR1 WSHSY, CDR2 SAAADI. The CDR3 is 15 amino acids. The DNA for the CDR3 is TGCGCCAGCAGTGCCCCCCGGGGAGGGACCACTGAAGCTTTCTTT. It codes for CASSAPRGGTTEAFF.

The chain combines TRBV11-2 with TRBJ2-7; the D gene could be TRBD1 or TRBD2 (5 bases each). Germline values: CDR1 SGHAT, CDR2 FQNNGV. Trimming removed 8 bases at V and 3 bases at J, with 17 bases between. CDR3 length: 14 residues. The CDR3 DNA follows: TGTGCCAGCCAGGGAGAAGTGTCCGACTACGAGCAGTACTTC. Protein product: CASQGEVSDYEQYF.

In its sample, this clonotype was seen a few times. V usage is TRBV5-5 and J usage is TRBJ1-1, with no clear D. The ends were cut back, 0 bases at V and 2 bases at J, with 20 bases in the middle. Germline CDR1 reads SGHKS; CDR2 reads YYEKEE (reference sequence). The CDR3 is 18 residues long. The CDR3 nucleotides read TGTGCCAGCAGCTTGGCCTTACAGTCCGAGCAAACCAACACTGAAGCTTTCTTT. Translation: CASSLALQSEQTNTEAFF.

The rearrangement links TRBV12-3 or TRBV12-4 to TRBJ1-6; TRBD1 matches at 8 bases. The CDR3 runs to 15 residues. J gave up 5 bases and V 5 bases, and 5 bases lay outside the gene matches. The CDR3 DNA reads TGTGCCAGCAGTACCGGACAGGGCCATAATTCACCCCTCCACTTT. Translated, it gives CASSTGQGHNSPLHF.

The chain couples TRBV28 to TRBJ2-2, with 7 nucleotides matching TRBD1. Germline CDR1 reads MDHEN; CDR2 reads SYDVKM. The V gene end was trimmed by 2 bases and the J gene end by 6 bases; junction bases not matched to a gene: 12. The CDR3 is 17 amino acids. DNA of the CDR3: TGTGCCAGCAGTTTAGGGCGTCGGGGACAGCTTTCCGGGGAGCTGTTTTTT. Amino acids: CASSLGRRGQLSGELFF.

This clonotype was picked up many times. The chain links TRBV15 to TRBJ1-4, with D uncertain. The germline gives CDR1 LNHNV, CDR2 YYDKDF (reference sequence). Deletions cut 0 bases from V and 8 bases from J, with 16 bases between. The CDR3 consists of 16 residues. CDR3 nucleotides: TGTGCCACCAGCAGAGATCGAGAGTCCACACGAGAAAAACTGTTTTTT. This translates into CATSRDRESTREKLFF.

This clonotype was detected only a few times. The chain joins TRBV5-1 to TRBJ1-4; 7 nucleotides agree with TRBD1. CDR3 length equals 16 residues. V shed 0 bases and J 7 bases; nucleotides not matched to a gene: 9. Germline V CDR1 and CDR2: SGHRS, YFSETQ. DNA for the CDR3: TGCGCCAGCAGCTTGGATTTTGACAGGGCGGCTGAAAAACTGTTTTTT. Encoded protein: CASSLDFDRAAEKLFF.

This chain links TRBV2 with TRBJ1-1; D unresolved. Deletions cut 4 bases from V and 4 bases from J, with 13 bases between. The CDR3 covers 14 residues. Germline-derived CDR1 and CDR2 are SNHLY and FYNNEI. In DNA, the CDR3 is TGTGCCAGCAGTGGACGCCTGAGCGGCACTGAAGCTTTCTTT. It is translated as CASSGRLSGTEAFF.

This clonotype was counted a few times. The V gene is TRBV4-1, the J gene TRBJ1-2, with TRBD1 as a possible D gene (6 bases). The length of the CDR3 is 16 residues. Germline assignment: CDR1 MGHRA and CDR2 YSYEKL. The V end lost 2 bases, the J end lost 8 bases, and 21 bases lay between the germline ends. The CDR3 is CASSQTTGTIGGGYTF. The CDR3, as DNA: TGCGCCAGCAGCCAAACAACCGGGACAATTGGTGGCGGCTACACCTTC.

The chain recombines TRBV7-2 with TRBJ1-4; D unresolved. V gave up 5 bases and J gave up 6 bases, with 16 bases separating them. Germline lookup yields CDR1 SGHTA and CDR2 FQGNSA. This CDR3 spans 15 amino acids. The CDR3 sequence: CASSPTVDRDEKLFF. As DNA, the CDR3 is TGTGCCAGCAGCCCCACCGTAGACCGTGATGAAAAACTGTTTTTT.

The CDR3 DNA reads TGCAGCGGACGGAAACCCCTCACTTACGAGCAGTACTTC. Protein product: CSGRKPLTYEQYF. This rearrangement joins TRBV29-1 to TRBJ2-7; D is ambiguous. Germline V lookup: CDR1 SQVTM, CDR2 ANQGSEA. V lost 7 bases, J lost 4 bases, and 17 bases lay in between. This CDR3 is built from 13 residues.

Only a few counts were recorded for this clonotype. V is TRBV7-2 and J is TRBJ1-2, with TRBD1 matching 8 bases. The trim removed 5 bases at V and 6 bases at J, leaving 8 bases unmatched. The CDR3 consists of 14 residues. Germline CDR1 SGHTA, CDR2 FQGNSA. The CDR3 DNA sequence: TGTGCCAGCAGCGCATCGACAGGGGATAATGGCTACACCTTC. This gives the protein CASSASTGDNGYTF.